This TCR beta chain is from a study of cytomegalovirus exposure and HLA in healthy donors (dated by TCRdb to about 2017). About the investigation overall: An earlier analysis of a few hundred of the donors reported approximately 300 Gb of sequence data and 117 million unique TCR beta sequences obtained from about 179 million T cells. Of the roughly 430 genotyped donors, approximately 82% fell in the genetic ancestry cluster associated with self-reported Caucasian donors. The study aimed to test whether signatures of past pathogen exposure could be identified by cataloging public T cell receptors. The study profiled the T cell repertoires of fewer than 850 subjects by immunosequencing and related them to cytomegalovirus serostatus. Roughly 5 DR-DQ haplotypes were treated as single units for association and clustering because of strong linkage in the cohort. Class I and class II HLA loci were covered by the typing at four-digit resolution. Alongside the repertoire data, information on donor age, sex, ethnicity and CMV serostatus was compiled. Besides the first cohort of some 670 subjects, a separate validation cohort made up of over 100 different subjects was used. Across 398 genotyped donors of the cohort, an average of about 250,000 unique TCR beta nucleotide sequences per donor were sequenced, and roughly 20% of those sequences were non-productive. Typing coverage differed by locus: A, B, C, DRB1 and DQB1 were typed in roughly 620-640 donors, DQA1 in roughly 500, DPA1 in some 570, and DPB1 in approximately 450. Roughly 300 gigabases of sequencing data and around 80 million unique TCR sequences made up an early release that covered 500 to 700 HLA-typed donors. A later analysis re-examined previously published TCR beta repertoires from more than 650 donors and added high-resolution HLA genotyping to investigate patterns of TCR occurrence. Every discovery cohort repertoire had been produced on one sequencing platform. The later analysis used no new phenotypic data to find candidate immune exposures, relying instead on TCR beta sequences and their occurrence across donors. The study combined high-throughput TCR immunosequencing, statistical association of individual TCRs with disease status, and machine learning to predict cytomegalovirus infection status. A later genetic analysis used genome-wide SNP genotypes for about 60% of the roughly 700 donors, treating that subset as a discovery cohort. An earlier analysis of 500 to 650 of the donors applied high-throughput TCR beta sequencing to assess whether each TCR beta V gene segment acted as functional or pseudogenic. Summary of the overall study and its limitations: Specific HLA alleles were associated with 15,000 to 20,000 TCR beta sequences at a false discovery rate of 0.05 in a later analysis. In a later analysis, several top co-occurrence clusters were reported to appear linked to parvovirus B19, influenza, CMV and Epstein-Barr virus. Because the 87-base-pair reads could not distinguish some IMGT-functional V segments, including TRBV6-2 and TRBV6-3, those segments were excluded. The classifier was reported to diagnose cytomegalovirus status with high specificity and sensitivity in both the original and validation cohorts. HLA typing was unavailable for some donors at each locus, so association tests used only the typed subset. Correlated functional status among segregating V segments might be attributable to linkage disequilibrium, but an unknown experimental factor could not be ruled out. It was suggested by the authors that the approach could potentially be generalized to other disease states and immunological phenotypes. When HLA alleles, especially DR and DQ, strongly co-occurred, attributing TCR associations to individual alleles was difficult. V-gene and J-gene trimming of TCR beta chains was associated with a missense DCLRE1C variant in a later genetic analysis, and the association was replicated in an independent cohort. The cohort was sequenced for TCR beta chains only, and without alpha or paired-chain data the features that could be detected were limited. An earlier analysis of approximately 540 of the donors showed that most TCR beta V segments appeared in productive rearrangements either about 87% or about 30% of the time, which broadly matched IMGT annotations. A later analysis found that TCR association rates varied across HLA loci, with DRB1 alleles showing the most associated TCRs and HLA-C alleles the fewest. In a later genetic analysis, fewer N-insertions in productive TCRs were reported among donors in an Asian-associated ancestry cluster than the roughly 640-donor mean. Most TCR sequences were seen in very few donors, while some public TCRs were found in many individuals. In the study, approximately 160 TCR beta chains were listed as associated with cytomegalovirus. A later analysis found that HLA-associated TCR beta chains were more clonally expanded and had lower generation probabilities than equally common non-associated chains. In a later analysis, most CMV-associated TCR beta chains were found to appear HLA-restricted, with HLA associations seemingly driven largely by CMV exposure. A few of the identified cytomegalovirus-associated TCR beta chains were confirmed in vitro to be specific for cytomegalovirus antigens. Sequencing depth was assumed to be roughly uniform across donors in the presence/absence analyses, though that assumption may not hold. A further reported finding was that TCR beta sequences accurately predicted the HLA-A and HLA-B alleles for most subjects in the first cohort. The earlier analysis of some 540 of the donors excluded some 15 rarely observed V segments, including chromosome 9 orphons, because counts were too low. For the cohort, immune exposure information was limited to CMV serostatus. A cluster of highly shared sequence variants was judged likely to represent a technical artifact of the sequencing pipeline.

This clone showed up just a few times. Its antigen specificity is not known. No per-base quality is available; no much larger clone lies one base away. From V the trimming removes 6 bases and from J it removes 1 base, while the gene matches leave 8 bases of the junction unaccounted for. Via the germline V gene (reference sequence), CDR1 is MNHNY and CDR2 SVGAGI. CDR3 length: 15 amino acids, cysteine to phenylalanine. Only the CDR3 portion is preserved as DNA: 45 bases, with reading frame beginning at the first base. The cohort comprised some 700 healthy bone marrow donors. At the time of sampling, every cohort member was nominally healthy, though immune exposures that went unrecorded were likely present. The donor tested CMV seronegative and was one of the 352 seronegative cohort members. A peripheral blood sample was provided by each donor, and peripheral blood mononuclear cells were used for TCR beta sequencing. The Qiagen DNeasy Blood Extraction Kit was used to extract genomic DNA from the blood cell samples.

To prepare the library, the immunoSEQ multiplex PCR assay was applied. For the multiplex PCR, a mixture combining 60 forward primers for TCR Vbeta segments and 13 reverse primers for TCR Jbeta segments was used. The CDR3 region of rearranged TCR beta genes was amplified from genomic DNA by a multiplex PCR assay. Amplified TCR beta libraries were sequenced as 87-base-pair reads on the Illumina HiSeq System. Processing in the source paper ran as follows. In a later analysis, around 80 million unique TCR beta chains were counted across the 650 to 750 repertoires, and approximately 11 million of these chains were shared by at least two donors. A nearest-neighbor algorithm error-corrected the raw reads and collapsed the reads into unique sequences, merging closely related sequences to remove PCR and sequencing errors. CDR3 sequences were aligned to IMGT reference sequences to assign V, D and J gene segments. For a sequence to be retained, at least a six-nucleotide match to both a V gene segment and a J gene segment was required. A rearrangement was called productive if the CDR3 had no stop codons and remained in frame with V and J, and every other rearrangement was called non-productive. CDR3 was defined by IMGT convention, running from the second conserved V-encoded cysteine to the conserved J-encoded phenylalanine. In an earlier analysis of 500 to 650 of the donors, sequences lacking an unambiguous match to a single V gene segment were excluded. In an earlier analysis of roughly 600 of the donors, a V segment was called functional when productive rearrangements were above 56.7%, and segregating when the standard deviation between donors exceeded 5%. A statistical classification framework was developed to diagnose cytomegalovirus status using the catalog of TCR beta chain sequences. V and J gene assignment, in a later analysis, came from comparing TCR nucleotide sequences with IMGT/GENE-DB human TR gene sequences. Using the TCRdist pipeline, a later analysis assigned CDR3 sequences along with most-parsimonious VDJ recombination scenarios. In a later analysis, each TCR beta chain was defined by its CDR3 amino acid sequence together with its V-gene family, and reads lacking a unique V-gene family were excluded. To address suspected cross-contamination and a sequencing artifact, a later analysis removed under 600 highly shared, low-generation-probability nucleotide sequences. In a later analysis, a clonal expansion index was calculated for each public chain from normalized within-repertoire ranks of inferred template counts. A later analysis computed generation probabilities with a VDJ recombination model fitted to out-of-frame rearrangements, and checked the results against IGoR. Hypergeometric tests were used in a later analysis to score TCR-TCR, TCR-HLA and TCR-CMV co-occurrence, with a repertoire-size bias correction applied to the TCR pairs. In a later analysis, false discovery rates were estimated by permuting HLA or CMV assignments 20 times. In a later analysis, co-occurring TCRs were grouped with DBSCAN, and TCRdist sequence similarity was added when clustering was performed within HLA-allele-positive subsets. For co-occurrence clustering, repertoires with fewer than 30,000 or more than 120,000 public chains were excluded, along with five repertoires with anomalous nucleotide sharing. The table was pulled from immuneACCESS by TCRdb, which kept in-frame rearrangements only. Such tables lose some clones; where checked, under half of the loss comes from unresolved V genes, and the rest has no known cause. V and J calls and clone size are those listed in that table; D and trimming were worked out from the DNA. Here the sample has about 140,000 clones; roughly three quarters occur a single time. Roughly 1.7% of the sample belongs to the ten largest clones.

Recombination linked TRBV6-6 to TRBJ2-7; 8 bases in between match TRBD2. The sequenced sample was PBMCs. The TCR originated in a woman in her 30s in good health and CMV-seronegative. The sequenced DNA is TGTGCCAGCAGGACCGGGGCGGGAGGTTCCTACGAGCAGTACTTC. It translates as CASRTGAGGSYEQYF.